Below are 22 T cell receptor beta chains sequenced from a single sample in a study of T-cell reconstitution after alpha-beta-depleted transplantation in children. The authors prepared the TCRbeta library with unique molecular identifiers. From the PCR reads, TCRdb called clonotypes with MiXCR, one entry per CDR3 protein. The sample has approximately 500,000 distinct CDR3 sequences; over 9.5% are singletons. The starting material was PBMCs, obtained before TCRalphabeta/CD19-depleted stem cell transplant. These receptors were obtained from a child under 10 years old with inherited bone marrow failure, due to receive a stem cell transplant.

This clonotype was picked up many times. CDR3 DNA: TGTGCCAGCTCCCCAACAGGTCAAGAGACCCAGTACTTC. Protein sequence: CASSPTGQETQYF. The V and J genes are TRBV18 and TRBJ2-5; D might be TRBD1 (5 bases). Germline CDR1 reads KGHSH; CDR2 reads LQKENI. Trimming removed 6 bases at V and 2 bases at J, with 10 bases between. The CDR3 totals 13 residues.

The chain recombines TRBV4-3 with TRBJ2-2, with a possible D match to TRBD2 (6 bases). This CDR3 spans 17 amino acids. Looked up from germline, CDR1 is LGHNA and CDR2 is YSLEER. V shed 0 bases and J shed 4 bases, with 15 bases lying between them. CDR3 loop: CASSQEWDSPPTGELFF. The CDR3 nucleotides are TGCGCCAGCAGCCAAGAGTGGGACTCCCCTCCCACCGGGGAGCTGTTTTTT.

On this clonotype itself: A much larger clone differs from this one at a single base, so this may be a read error. The chain links TRBV6-2 or TRBV6-3 to TRBJ1-5; 9 bases align to TRBD1. The trim removed 3 bases at V and 4 bases at J, leaving 7 bases unmatched. The CDR3 length is 16 residues. Germline CDR1 is MNHEY and CDR2 is SVGEGT. The CDR3 protein is CASSYGDREGNQPQHF. In nucleotides, the CDR3 is TGTGCCAGCAGTTATGGGGACAGGGAGGGGAATCAGCCCCAGCATTTT.

This clonotype was seen only a few times. The chain joins TRBV5-4 to TRBJ2-5; a weak D match, TRBD1 (7 bases). This CDR3 is built from 15 residues. Germline lookup yields CDR1 SGHNT and CDR2 YYREEE (reference sequence). V lost 2 bases, J lost 2 bases, and 13 bases lay in between. This chain's CDR3 is CASSFAGTDQETQYF. The DNA for the CDR3 is TGTGCCAGCAGCTTCGCGGGGACAGATCAAGAGACCCAGTACTTC.

This clonotype was counted at least ten times. This chain links TRBV6-5 with TRBJ2-5; the match to TRBD1 covers 8 bases. Trimming at V came to 5 bases and at J to 5 bases, leaving 7 bases not matched to a gene. The CDR3 totals 14 residues. The germline V gene encodes CDR1 MNHEY and CDR2 SVGAGI. As DNA, the CDR3 is TGTGCCAGCAGTACTCCAGGGGGCAGGGAGACCCAGTACTTC. Translated: CASSTPGGRETQYF.

This clonotype occurred many times. The chain is built from TRBV6-5 and TRBJ2-2, with a tentative D call TRBD2 (5 bases). Trimming left V 4 bases short and J 7 bases short, with 13 bases between. The CDR3 is 14 residues long. Germline-derived CDR1 and CDR2 are MNHEY and SVGAGI. CDR3 bases: TGTGCCAGCAGTTCCGGAACTAGAGTCGGGGAGCTGTTTTTT. Residues: CASSSGTRVGELFF.

This clonotype showed up many times. The chain is built from TRBV6-5 and TRBJ2-7; 10 nucleotides match TRBD2. J lost 0 bases, V lost 6 bases, and 5 bases had no gene match. The germline CDR1 and CDR2 sequences are MNHEY and SVGAGI. CDR3 length equals 15 residues. This chain's CDR3 is CASSRSSGSSYEQYF. CDR3 sequence (DNA): TGTGCCAGCAGCCGCTCTAGCGGGAGCTCCTACGAGCAGTACTTC.

This clonotype was detected many times. This chain uses TRBV10-3 with TRBJ2-5; D call uncertain. This CDR3 region has 11 residues. V was pared by 11 bases and J by 3 bases, with 10 bases between. The germline V gene has CDR1 ENHRY and CDR2 SYGVKD. In nucleotides, the CDR3 is TGTGCCGGTGGGGAAAAAGAGACCCAGTACTTC. Residues: CAGGEKETQYF.

This clonotype has a handful of counts. The genes are TRBV30 and TRBJ2-2; D is undetermined. The germline gives CDR1 GTSNPN, CDR2 SVGIG (reference sequence). There are 14 residues in the CDR3. With 8 bases removed from V and 1 base from J, the gap between germline ends came to 14 bases. CDR3: CAVPRTMNTGELFF. The CDR3 nucleotides read TGTGCCGTGCCTAGGACGATGAACACCGGGGAGCTGTTTTTT. Full variable domain (outside the CDR3, taken from reference TRBV30 and TRBJ2-2): SQTIHQWPATLVQPVGSPLSLECTVEGTSNPNLYWYRQAAGRGLQLLFYSVGIGQISSEVPQNLSASRPQDRQFILSSKKLLLSDSGFYLCAVPRTMNTGELFFGEGSRLTVL.

This clonotype came up many times. V usage is TRBV27 and J usage is TRBJ2-5; no clear D. This CDR3 comprises 14 residues. V shed 6 bases and J shed 1 base, with 12 bases lying between them. The germline gives CDR1 MNHEY, CDR2 SMNVEV (reference sequence). The CDR3 sequence: CASSPLAPQETQYF. CDR3 bases: TGTGCCAGCAGCCCTCTGGCCCCCCAAGAGACCCAGTACTTC.

This clonotype came up many times. This chain links TRBV28 with TRBJ2-7; the match to TRBD2 covers 15 bases. V shed 3 bases, J shed 1 base, and the junction held 7 bases outside the gene matches. This CDR3 contains 18 residues. From germline, CDR1 is MDHEN and CDR2 SYDVKM. The CDR3 spells CASSFWSGLAGGSYEQYF. The CDR3 bases are TGTGCCAGCAGTTTCTGGTCGGGACTAGCGGGAGGATCCTACGAGCAGTACTTC.

Comment on this clonotype: Possible read error: a much larger clone is one base away. The limits of the CDR3 on the DNA are not certain, so only TCRdb's listed CDR3 is given. The rearrangement uses TRBV7-2 and TRBJ2-2; TRBD1, the table's D call, was not compared with the DNA. Germline lookup yields CDR1 SGHTA and CDR2 FQGNSA. Ends included, the CDR3 has 15 residues. CDR3 residues: CASSWGGGATGEPFF.

This clonotype was observed many times. The CDR3 DNA follows: TGTGCCACCCAGGGACCCCTCGAGGATACGCAGTATTTT. It encodes CATQGPLEDTQYF. This chain joins TRBV24-1 and TRBJ2-3; either TRBD1 or TRBD2 may fit D (5 bases each). Germline CDR1 is KGHDR and CDR2 is SFDVKD. The CDR3 is 13 residues long. Between the trimmed V and J ends, which lost 9 bases and 6 bases, there was a span of 15 bases.

This clonotype was detected many times. The chain employs TRBV7-9 and TRBJ1-4; the D is unclear. The ends were cut back, 0 bases at V and 0 bases at J, with 8 bases in the middle. CDR3 length equals 16 residues. The germline CDR1 and CDR2 sequences are SEHNR and FQNEAQ (reference sequence). CDR3 sequence: CASSLAGPATNEKLFF. The CDR3 DNA reads TGTGCCAGCAGCTTAGCCGGACCCGCAACTAATGAAAAACTGTTTTTT.

This clonotype was observed at least ten times. The rearrangement joins TRBV20-1 to TRBJ2-5; TRBD1 matches 8 bases. Germline V gene data show CDR1 as DFQATT and CDR2 as SNEGSKA (reference sequence). The CDR3 is made up of 13 amino acids. J lost 5 bases, V lost 2 bases, and 4 bases had no gene match. The DNA of the CDR3 is TGCAGTGCTAGACAGGGGGCATGGGAGACCCAGTACTTC. It specifies CSARQGAWETQYF.

The chain is built from TRBV15 and TRBJ2-1; 7 nucleotides line up with TRBD2. Germline loops: CDR1 LNHNV, CDR2 YYDKDF (reference sequence). This CDR3 has 16 amino acids. V was clipped by 7 bases and J by 0 bases; unmatched bases: 9. This CDR3 reads CATTRGREISYNEQFF. CDR3 DNA sequence: TGTGCCACCACCCGGGGGAGGGAAATCTCCTACAATGAGCAGTTCTTC.

This clonotype was seen repeatedly, ten times or more. The genes are TRBV29-1 and TRBJ2-7; weak D call: TRBD1 (6 bases). The CDR3 runs 11 residues. V shed 7 bases and J shed 3 bases, with 10 bases lying between them. From germline, CDR1 is SQVTM and CDR2 ANQGSEA. CDR3 coding DNA: TGCAGCGGACAGGATTACTACGAGCAGTACTTC. Its protein is CSGQDYYEQYF.

This clonotype has at least ten counts. This chain joins TRBV6-4 and TRBJ2-1; 9 bases are shared with TRBD1. The CDR3 has 13 amino acids. Per germline, CDR1 MRHNA and CDR2 SNTAGT. V was pared by 6 bases and J by 6 bases, with 3 bases of the junction left unmatched. The CDR3 sequence: CASRETGGNEQFF. The CDR3 DNA reads as TGTGCCAGCAGAGAGACAGGGGGCAATGAGCAGTTCTTC.

This clonotype occurred many times. V is TRBV20-1 and J is TRBJ1-5, with 7 bases matching TRBD1. There are 15 residues in the CDR3. Germline V CDR1 and CDR2: DFQATT, SNEGSKA (reference sequence). Trimming took 3 bases from V and 2 from J; bases not matched to a gene: 7. The DNA of the CDR3 is TGCAGTGCTAGCCGAGGAGGGGGCCGCAATCAGCCCCAGCATTTT. It is translated as CSASRGGGRNQPQHF.

This clonotype was picked up a small number of times. At one boundary the junction diverges from the germline segment, which might be a read error. The chain links TRBV29-1 to TRBJ2-7; D possibly uses TRBD1 or TRBD2 (6 bases each). Germline CDR1 SQVTM, CDR2 ANQGSEA. This CDR3 has 14 amino acids. CDR3 region: CSIDGGSSSYEQYF. The CDR3 coding sequence is TGCAGCATTGACGGGGGCTCTAGCTCCTACGAGCAGTACTTC.

This clonotype was detected only a few times. The rearrangement links TRBV15 to TRBJ2-5; 8 nucleotides align to TRBD2. The germline V gene has CDR1 LNHNV and CDR2 YYDKDF (reference sequence). The CDR3 is made up of 15 amino acids. The V and J ends lost 4 bases and 5 bases, in that order; junction bases with no gene match: 9. CDR3 DNA: TGTGCCACCAGCAACCTGGCGGGGGGCCTGGAGACCCAGTACTTC. Translating gives CATSNLAGGLETQYF.

The chain combines TRBV20-1 with TRBJ2-7; 9 nucleotides agree with TRBD2. The CDR3 has 13 amino acids. Germline lookup yields CDR1 DFQATT and CDR2 SNEGSKA (reference sequence). In DNA, the CDR3 is TGCTCTGGGGCCGTAGCGGGAGCCTACGAGCAGTACTTC. It codes for CSGAVAGAYEQYF.